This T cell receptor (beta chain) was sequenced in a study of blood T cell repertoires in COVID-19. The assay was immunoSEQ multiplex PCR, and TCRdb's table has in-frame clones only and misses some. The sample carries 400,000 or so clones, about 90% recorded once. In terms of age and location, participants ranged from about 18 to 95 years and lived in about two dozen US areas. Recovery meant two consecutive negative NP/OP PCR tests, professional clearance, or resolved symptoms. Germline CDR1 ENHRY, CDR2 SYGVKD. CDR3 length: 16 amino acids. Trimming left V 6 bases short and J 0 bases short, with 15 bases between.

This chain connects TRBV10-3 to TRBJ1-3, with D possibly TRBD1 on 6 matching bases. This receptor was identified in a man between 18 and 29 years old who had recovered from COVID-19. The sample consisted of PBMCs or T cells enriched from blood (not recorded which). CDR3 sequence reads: CAIRNRTASSGNTIYF. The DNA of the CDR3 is TGTGCCATCAGAAATCGGACAGCCAGCTCTGGAAACACCATATATTTT.